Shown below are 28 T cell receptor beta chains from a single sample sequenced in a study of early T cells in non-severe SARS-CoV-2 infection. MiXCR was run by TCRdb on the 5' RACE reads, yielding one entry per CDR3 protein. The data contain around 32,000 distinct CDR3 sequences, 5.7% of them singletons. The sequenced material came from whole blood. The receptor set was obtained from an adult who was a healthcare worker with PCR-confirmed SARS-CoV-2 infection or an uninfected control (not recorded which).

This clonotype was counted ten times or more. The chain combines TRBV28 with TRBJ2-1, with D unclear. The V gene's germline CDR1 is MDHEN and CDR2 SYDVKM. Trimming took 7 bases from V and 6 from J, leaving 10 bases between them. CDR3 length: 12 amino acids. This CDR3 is CASTSVLNEQFF. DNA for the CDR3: TGTGCCAGCACATCGGTTCTCAATGAGCAGTTCTTC.

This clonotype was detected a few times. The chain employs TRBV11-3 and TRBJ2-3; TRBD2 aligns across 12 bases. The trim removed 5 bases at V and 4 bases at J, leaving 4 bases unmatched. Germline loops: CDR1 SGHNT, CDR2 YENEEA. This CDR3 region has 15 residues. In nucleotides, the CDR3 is TGTGCCAGCAGCCCTGGACTAGCGGGGTCAGATACGCAGTATTTT. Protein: CASSPGLAGSDTQYF.

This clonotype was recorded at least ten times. The CDR3 reads CASADPPDLGSTLTDTQYF. The DNA for the CDR3 is TGTGCCAGCGCCGATCCCCCGGACCTGGGCTCCACGCTCACAGATACGCAGTATTTT. The chain is built from TRBV7-9 and TRBJ2-3; D is unclear. The V gene's germline CDR1 is SEHNR and CDR2 FQNEAQ (reference sequence). The V end was cut by 8 bases, the J end by 2 bases, with 29 bases between. The CDR3 totals 19 residues. Based on the CDR3 plus reference TRBV7-9 and TRBJ2-3, the full variable domain is DTGVSQNPRHKITKRGQNVTFRCDPISEHNRLYWYRQTLGQGPEFLTYFQNEAQLEKSRLLSDRFSAERPKGSFSTLEIQRTEQGDSAMYLCASADPPDLGSTLTDTQYFGPGTRLTVL.

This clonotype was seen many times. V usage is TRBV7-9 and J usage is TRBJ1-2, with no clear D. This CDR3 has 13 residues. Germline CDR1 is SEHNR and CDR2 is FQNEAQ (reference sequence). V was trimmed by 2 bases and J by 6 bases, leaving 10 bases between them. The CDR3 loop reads CASSLMIGDGYTF. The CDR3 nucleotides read TGTGCCAGCAGCTTAATGATCGGGGATGGCTACACCTTC.

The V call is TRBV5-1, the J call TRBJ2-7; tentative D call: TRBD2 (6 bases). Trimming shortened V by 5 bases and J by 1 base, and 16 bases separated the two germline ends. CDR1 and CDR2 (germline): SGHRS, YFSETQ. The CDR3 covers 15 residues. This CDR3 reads CASRSLTGTSYEQYF. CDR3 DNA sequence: TGCGCCAGCAGAAGTCTTACCGGGACTTCCTACGAGCAGTACTTC.

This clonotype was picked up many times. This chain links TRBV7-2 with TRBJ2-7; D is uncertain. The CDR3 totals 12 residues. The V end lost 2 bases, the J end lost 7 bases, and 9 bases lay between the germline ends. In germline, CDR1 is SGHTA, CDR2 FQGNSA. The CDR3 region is CASSLNPLEQYF. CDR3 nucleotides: TGTGCCAGCAGCTTAAACCCATTAGAGCAGTACTTC.

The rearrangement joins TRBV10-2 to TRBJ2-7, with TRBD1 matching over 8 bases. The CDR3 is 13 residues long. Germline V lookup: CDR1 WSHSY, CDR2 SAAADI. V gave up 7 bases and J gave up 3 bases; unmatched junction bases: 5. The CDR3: CASTRGPHYEQYF. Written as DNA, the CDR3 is TGCGCCAGCACCAGGGGGCCCCACTACGAGCAGTACTTC.

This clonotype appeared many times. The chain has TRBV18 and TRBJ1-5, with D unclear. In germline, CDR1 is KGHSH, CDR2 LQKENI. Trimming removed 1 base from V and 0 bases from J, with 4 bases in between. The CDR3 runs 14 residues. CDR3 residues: CASSPRSSNQPQHF. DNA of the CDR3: TGTGCCAGCTCACCACGCAGTAGCAATCAGCCCCAGCATTTT.

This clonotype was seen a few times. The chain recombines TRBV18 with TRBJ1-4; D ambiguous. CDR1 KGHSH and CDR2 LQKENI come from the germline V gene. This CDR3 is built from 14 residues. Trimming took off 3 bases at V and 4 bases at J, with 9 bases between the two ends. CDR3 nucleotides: TGTGCCAGCTCACCCGACACCAATAATGAAAAACTGTTTTTT. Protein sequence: CASSPDTNNEKLFF.

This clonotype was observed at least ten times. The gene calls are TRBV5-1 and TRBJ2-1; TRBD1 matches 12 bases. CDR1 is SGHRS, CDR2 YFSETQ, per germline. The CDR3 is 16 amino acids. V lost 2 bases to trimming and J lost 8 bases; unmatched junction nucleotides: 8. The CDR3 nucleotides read TGCGCCAGCAGCTTCCGGGACAGGGGGCAGATTGATGAGCAGTTCTTC. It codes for CASSFRDRGQIDEQFF.

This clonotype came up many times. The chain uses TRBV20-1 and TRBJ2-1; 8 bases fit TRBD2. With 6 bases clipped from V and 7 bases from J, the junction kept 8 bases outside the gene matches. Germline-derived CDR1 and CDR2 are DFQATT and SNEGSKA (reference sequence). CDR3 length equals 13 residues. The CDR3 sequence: CSATGTRLNEQFF. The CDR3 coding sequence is TGCAGTGCGACCGGGACTAGGTTGAATGAGCAGTTCTTC.

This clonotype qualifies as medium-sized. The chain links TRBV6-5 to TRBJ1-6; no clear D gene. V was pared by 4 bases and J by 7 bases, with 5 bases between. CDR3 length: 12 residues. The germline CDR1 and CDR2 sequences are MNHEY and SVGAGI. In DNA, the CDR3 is TGTGCCAGCAGTTTATGGAATTCACCCCTCCACTTT. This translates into CASSLWNSPLHF.

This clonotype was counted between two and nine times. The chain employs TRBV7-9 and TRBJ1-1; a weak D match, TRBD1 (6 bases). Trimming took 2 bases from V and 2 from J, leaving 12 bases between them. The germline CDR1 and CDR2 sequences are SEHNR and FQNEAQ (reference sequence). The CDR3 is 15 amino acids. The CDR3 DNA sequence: TGTGCCAGCAGCTTATCAGACAGGAGAAACACTGAAGCTTTCTTT. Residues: CASSLSDRRNTEAFF.

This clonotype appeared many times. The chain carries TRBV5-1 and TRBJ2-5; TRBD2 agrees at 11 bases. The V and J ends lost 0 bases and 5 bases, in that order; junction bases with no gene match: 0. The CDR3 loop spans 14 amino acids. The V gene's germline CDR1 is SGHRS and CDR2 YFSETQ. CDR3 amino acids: CASSLGLAGETQYF. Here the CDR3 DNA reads TGCGCCAGCAGCTTGGGACTAGCGGGGGAGACCCAGTACTTC.

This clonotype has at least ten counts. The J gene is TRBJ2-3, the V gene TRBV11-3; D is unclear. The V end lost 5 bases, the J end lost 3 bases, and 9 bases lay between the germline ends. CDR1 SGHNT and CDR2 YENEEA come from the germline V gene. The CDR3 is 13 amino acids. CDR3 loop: CASSPHSTDTQYF. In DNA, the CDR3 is TGTGCCAGCAGCCCGCACTCAACAGATACGCAGTATTTT. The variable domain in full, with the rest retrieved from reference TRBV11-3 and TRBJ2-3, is EAGVVQSPRYKIIEKKQPVAFWCNPISGHNTLYWYLQNLGQGPELLIRYENEEAVDDSQLPKDRFSAERLKGVDSTLKIQPAELGDSAVYLCASSPHSTDTQYFGPGTRLTVL.

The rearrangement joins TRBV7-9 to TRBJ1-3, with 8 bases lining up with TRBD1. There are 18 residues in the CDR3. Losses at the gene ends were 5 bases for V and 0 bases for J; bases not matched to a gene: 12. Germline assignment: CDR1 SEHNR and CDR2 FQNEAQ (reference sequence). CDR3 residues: CASSRLPGQGRSGNTIYF. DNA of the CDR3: TGTGCCAGCAGCCGCCTTCCTGGACAGGGCCGCTCTGGAAACACCATATATTTT.

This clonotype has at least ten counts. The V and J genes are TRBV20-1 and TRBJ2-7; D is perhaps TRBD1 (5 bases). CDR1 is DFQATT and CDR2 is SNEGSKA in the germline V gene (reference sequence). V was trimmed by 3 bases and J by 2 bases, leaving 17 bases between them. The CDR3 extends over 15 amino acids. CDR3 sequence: CSASGPRDRTYEQYF. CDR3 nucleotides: TGCAGTGCTAGTGGACCCAGGGATCGAACCTACGAGCAGTACTTC.

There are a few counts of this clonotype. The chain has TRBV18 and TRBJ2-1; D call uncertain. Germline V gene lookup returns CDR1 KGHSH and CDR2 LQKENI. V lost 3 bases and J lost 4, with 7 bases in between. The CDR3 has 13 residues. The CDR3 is CASSPGTYNEQFF. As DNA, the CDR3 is TGTGCCAGCTCACCCGGTACTTACAATGAGCAGTTCTTC.

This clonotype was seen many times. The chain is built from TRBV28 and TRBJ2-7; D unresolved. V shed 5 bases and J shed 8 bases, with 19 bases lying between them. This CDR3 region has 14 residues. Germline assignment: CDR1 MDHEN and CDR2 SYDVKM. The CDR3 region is CASSPPLQSPQQYF. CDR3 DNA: TGTGCCAGCAGTCCACCTCTTCAGTCCCCCCAGCAGTACTTC. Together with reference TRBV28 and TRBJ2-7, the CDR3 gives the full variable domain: DVKVTQSSRYLVKRTGEKVFLECVQDMDHENMFWYRQDPGLGLRLIYFSYDVKMKEKGDIPEGYSVSREKKERFSLILESASTNQTSMYLCASSPPLQSPQQYFGPGTRLTVT.

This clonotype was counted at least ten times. DNA of the CDR3: TGCAGCGTTGGGGACTTTCCCTTCACAGATACGCAGTATTTT. It yields the protein CSVGDFPFTDTQYF. V gene TRBV29-1 combines with J gene TRBJ2-3; a weak D match, TRBD2 (6 bases). Germline assignment: CDR1 SQVTM and CDR2 ANQGSEA. V shed 4 bases and J shed 2 bases, with 13 bases lying between them. The length of the CDR3 is 14 residues.

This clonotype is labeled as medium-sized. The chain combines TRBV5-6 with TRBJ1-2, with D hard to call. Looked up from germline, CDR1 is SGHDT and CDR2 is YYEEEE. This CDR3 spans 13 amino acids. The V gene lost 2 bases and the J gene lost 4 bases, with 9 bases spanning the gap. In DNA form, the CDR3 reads TGTGCCAGCAGCTTTCAGGTCGGCTATGGCTACACCTTC. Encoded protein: CASSFQVGYGYTF.

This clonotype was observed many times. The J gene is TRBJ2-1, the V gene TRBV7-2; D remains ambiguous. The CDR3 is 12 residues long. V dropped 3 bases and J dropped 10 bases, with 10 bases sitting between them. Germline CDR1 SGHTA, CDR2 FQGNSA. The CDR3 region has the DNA TGTGCCAGCAGCTTGGCGGCGAGCGAGCAGTTCTTC. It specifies CASSLAASEQFF. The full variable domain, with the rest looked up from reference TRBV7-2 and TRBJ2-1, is GAGVSQSPSNKVTEKGKDVELRCDPISGHTALYWYRQSLGQGLEFLIYFQGNSAPDKSGLPSDRFSAERTGGSVSTLTIQRTQQEDSAVYLCASSLAASEQFFGPGTRLTVL.

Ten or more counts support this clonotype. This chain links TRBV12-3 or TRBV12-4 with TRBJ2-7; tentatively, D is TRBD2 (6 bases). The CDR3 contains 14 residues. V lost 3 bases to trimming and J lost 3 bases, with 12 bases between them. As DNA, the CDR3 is TGTGCCAGCAGTTTCGGGGGTGCTTACTACGAGCAGTACTTC. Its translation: CASSFGGAYYEQYF.

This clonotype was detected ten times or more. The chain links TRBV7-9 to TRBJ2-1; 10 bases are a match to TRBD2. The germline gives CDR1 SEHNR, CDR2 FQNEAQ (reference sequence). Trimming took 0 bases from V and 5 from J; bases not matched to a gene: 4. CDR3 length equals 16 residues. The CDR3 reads CASSLALAGAHNEQFF. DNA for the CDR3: TGTGCCAGCAGCTTAGCCCTAGCGGGGGCGCACAATGAGCAGTTCTTC.

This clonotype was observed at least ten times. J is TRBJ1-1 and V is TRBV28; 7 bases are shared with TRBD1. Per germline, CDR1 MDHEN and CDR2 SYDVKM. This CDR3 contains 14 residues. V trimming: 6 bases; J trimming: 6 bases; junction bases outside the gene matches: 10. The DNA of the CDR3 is TGTGCCAGCAGCCCGACAGGGATGTACGCTGAAGCTTTCTTT. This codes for CASSPTGMYAEAFF.

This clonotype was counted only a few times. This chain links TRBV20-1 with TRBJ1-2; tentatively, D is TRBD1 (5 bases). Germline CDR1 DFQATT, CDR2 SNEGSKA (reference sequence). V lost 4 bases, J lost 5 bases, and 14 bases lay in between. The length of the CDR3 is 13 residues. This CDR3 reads CSAMPGLSYGYTF. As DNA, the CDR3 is TGCAGTGCTATGCCGGGACTCTCGTATGGCTACACCTTC.

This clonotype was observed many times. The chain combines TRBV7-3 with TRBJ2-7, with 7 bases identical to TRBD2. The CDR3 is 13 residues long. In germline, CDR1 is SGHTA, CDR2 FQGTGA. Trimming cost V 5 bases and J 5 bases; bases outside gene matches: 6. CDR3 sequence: CASSATGRDEQYF. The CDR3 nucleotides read TGTGCCAGCAGCGCCACTGGGAGGGACGAGCAGTACTTC.

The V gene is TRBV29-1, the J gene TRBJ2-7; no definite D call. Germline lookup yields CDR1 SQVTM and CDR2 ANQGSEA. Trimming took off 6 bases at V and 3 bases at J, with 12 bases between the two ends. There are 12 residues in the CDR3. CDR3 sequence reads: CSVETTRYEQYF. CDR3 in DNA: TGCAGCGTAGAGACAACCCGCTACGAGCAGTACTTC.